These 15 T cell receptor beta chains originate from one sample sequenced in a study of CD8+CD57+ T cells in acquired aplastic anemia. All patients picked for sequencing had shown, by flow cytometry, an expansion of CD8+CD57+ cells. According to the study, genomic DNA was the template for TCR beta VDJ and CDR3 profiling. TCRdb used MiXCR to reprocess the reads, holding one entry per CDR3 protein. The sample holds 130,000 or so distinct CDR3 sequences; 30% to 45% are singletons and the top ten take approximately 2.6%. Sequencing was performed on sorted CD4+, CD8+, or CD8+CD57+ T cells (not recorded which) from PBMCs. Source of these receptors: a human donor with aplastic anemia.

This clonotype was picked up many times. The chain has TRBV4-1 and TRBJ2-2, with TRBD2 matching over 7 bases. CDR3 size: 15 residues. The germline CDR1 and CDR2 sequences are MGHRA and YSYEKL. Trimming took 4 bases from V and 4 from J; bases not matched to a gene: 6. CDR3 DNA sequence: TGCGCCAGCAGCCCCAGACTAGCTAGCACCGGGGAGCTGTTTTTT. This sequence encodes CASSPRLASTGELFF.

The rearrangement uses TRBV29-1 and TRBJ1-5; D is unclear. Trimming removed 5 bases from V and 7 bases from J, with 3 bases in between. Germline V CDR1 and CDR2: SQVTM, ANQGSEA. This CDR3 is 9 amino acids long. For the CDR3, the DNA is TGCAGCGTTCGACAGCCCCAGCATTTT. It encodes CSVRQPQHF.

Note on this clonotype: A much larger clone is a single base away; this may be a read error. The genes are TRBV20-1 and TRBJ1-5; possible D gene TRBD1, 5 bases. The germline gives CDR1 DFQATT, CDR2 SNEGSKA (reference sequence). V was shortened by 8 bases and J by 3 bases, with 26 bases between the two germline ends. This CDR3 has 17 residues. The CDR3 sequence: CSTYRGSEYTANQPQHF. CDR3 nucleotide sequence: TGCAGTACTTACCGGGGGTCAGAGTATACGGCCAATCAGCCCCAGCATTTT.

The CDR3 reads CASSLGAGGTADTQYF. DNA for the CDR3: TGTGCCAGCAGCTTAGGGGCAGGGGGCACCGCAGATACGCAGTATTTT. The chain joins TRBV7-6 to TRBJ2-3; 8 bases align to TRBD1. V dropped 1 base and J dropped 4; count of bases not matched to a gene: 7. This CDR3 region has 16 residues. Germline values: CDR1 SGHVS, CDR2 FNYEAQ.

The chain recombines TRBV10-3 with TRBJ1-1; the match to TRBD1 covers 9 bases. CDR1 and CDR2 (germline): ENHRY, SYGVKD. The ends lost 10 bases at V and 7 bases at J; junction bases unmatched: 13. The CDR3 contains 14 residues. The CDR3 sequence is CATGRDRAGREAFF. CDR3 DNA: TGTGCCACAGGGAGGGACAGGGCGGGACGTGAAGCTTTCTTT.

At least ten counts were recorded for this clonotype. One junction end disagrees with the germline gene, perhaps due to a read error. This chain links TRBV9 with TRBJ1-2; 7 bases fit TRBD1. The CDR3 extends over 15 amino acids. The germline V gene encodes CDR1 SGDLS and CDR2 YYNGEE. The chain's CDR3 is CAGSGGQSAHYGYTF. CDR3 DNA: TGTGCCGGCAGCGGGGGACAGTCCGCTCACTATGGCTACACCTTC.

For the CDR3, the DNA is TGCAGCGTTCGACTGGGGGGAGGCAATGAGCAGTTCTTC. It translates to CSVRLGGGNEQFF. The genes are TRBV29-1 and TRBJ2-1; possible D gene TRBD2, 6 bases. The V end was cut by 5 bases, the J end by 6 bases, with 14 bases between. Germline CDR1 and CDR2: SQVTM and ANQGSEA. This CDR3 region has 13 residues.

This clonotype appeared many times. V is TRBV2 and J is TRBJ2-3; possibly TRBD1 or TRBD2 for D (5 bases each). CDR1 SNHLY and CDR2 FYNNEI come from the germline V gene. Between the trimmed V and J ends, which lost 1 base and 3 bases, there was a span of 11 bases. There are 15 residues in the CDR3. The CDR3 region is CASSEGGFRTDTQYF. CDR3 coding DNA: TGTGCCAGCAGTGAAGGGGGGTTTAGGACAGATACGCAGTATTTT.

This clonotype was counted at least ten times. The chain carries TRBV19 and TRBJ1-5; D uncertain. The germline V gene has CDR1 LNHDA and CDR2 SQIVND (reference sequence). The CDR3 contains 17 residues. V lost 2 bases and J lost 0, with 14 bases in between. Here the CDR3 reads CASSIYAGRTSNQPQHF. As DNA, the CDR3 is TGTGCCAGTAGTATATATGCTGGCAGAACTAGCAATCAGCCCCAGCATTTT.

V is TRBV10-3 and J is TRBJ1-1, with D unclear. In germline, CDR1 is ENHRY, CDR2 SYGVKD. V was cut by 0 bases and J by 1 base, with 3 bases left in between. The CDR3 is made up of 13 amino acids. DNA for the CDR3: TGTGCCATCAGTGAGTCGGGGAACACTGAAGCTTTCTTT. Its protein product is CAISESGNTEAFF.

In regard to this clonotype: A read error may explain this, as a much larger clone is one base away. The gene calls are TRBV5-4 and TRBJ1-2; unclear D gene. From germline, CDR1 is SGHNT and CDR2 YYREEE (reference sequence). The V gene lost 4 bases and the J gene lost 4 bases, with 5 bases spanning the gap. CDR3 length: 11 amino acids. This CDR3 reads CASSNCYGYTF. In DNA form, the CDR3 reads TGTGCCAGCAGCAACTGCTATGGCTACACCTTC.

V is TRBV11-2 and J is TRBJ1-2, with 8 bases identical to TRBD1. This CDR3 spans 13 amino acids. The ends lost 4 bases at V and 8 bases at J; junction bases unmatched: 6. Germline CDR1 SGHAT, CDR2 FQNNGV. As DNA, the CDR3 is TGTGCCAGCAGCTCCGGACAGGGTTGGGGCTACACCTTC. The encoded protein is CASSSGQGWGYTF.

At least ten counts were recorded for this clonotype. This rearrangement joins TRBV7-2 to TRBJ1-2; D is unclear. Trimming stripped 5 bases from V and 2 bases from J, with 9 bases between. Germline lookup yields CDR1 SGHTA and CDR2 FQGNSA. The CDR3 has 13 amino acids. The CDR3 nucleotides are TGTGCCAGCAGCCCCTCGGGAAACTATGGCTACACCTTC. It codes for CASSPSGNYGYTF.

This chain connects TRBV13 to TRBJ1-1, with 9 bases identical to TRBD1. Unmatched junction bases numbered 8, after V lost 5 bases and J lost 1 base. The CDR3 has 16 amino acids. Germline CDR1 reads PRHDT; CDR2 reads FYEKMQ (reference sequence). This chain's CDR3 is CASSRLGQGRNTEAFF. The CDR3 DNA sequence: TGTGCCAGCAGCCGACTCGGACAGGGGAGGAACACTGAAGCTTTCTTT.

This sequence joins TRBV20-1 and TRBJ1-1; possible D gene TRBD1, 5 bases. Trimming removed 5 bases at V and 10 bases at J, with 14 bases between. Per germline, CDR1 DFQATT and CDR2 SNEGSKA (reference sequence). The CDR3 length is 11 residues. The CDR3 loop reads CSARLLGGAFF. The CDR3 DNA reads TGCAGTGCTCGTCTCCTTGGGGGAGCTTTCTTT.